A single sample is the source of the 25 T cell receptor beta chains below, sequenced in a study of shared clonotypes between healthy human individuals. Measured with immunoSEQ multiplex PCR; TCRdb has only the in-frame clones, and not every one. This table has approximately 1,500,000 clones, nearly 99% appearing once. Material: naive CD4+ T cells sorted from blood. Subset given: CD45RA+ positively selected. These receptors were collected from a man aged 25 to 40 in good health.

The chain recombines TRBV14 with TRBJ2-5, with 7 bases aligning to TRBD2. The CDR3 is made up of 15 amino acids. Germline CDR1 SGHDN, CDR2 FVKESK. J lost 0 bases, V lost 5 bases, and 6 bases had no gene match. The DNA of the CDR3 is TGTGCCAGCAGCAAGGGACTACAGTACCAAGAGACCCAGTACTTC. The encoded protein is CASSKGLQYQETQYF.

The J gene is TRBJ1-2, the V gene TRBV10-3, with TRBD1 matching over 7 bases. The J segment lost 4 bases and the V segment lost 6 bases, leaving 8 bases of the junction unmatched. This CDR3 has 14 residues. The germline V gene encodes CDR1 ENHRY and CDR2 SYGVKD. CDR3 DNA sequence: TGTGCCATCAGGGGGACAGTCCTAGGCTATGGCTACACCTTC. This gives the protein CAIRGTVLGYGYTF.

This chain uses TRBV7-9 with TRBJ1-1; possibly TRBD1 for D (6 bases). This CDR3 is built from 17 residues. Germline CDR1 reads SEHNR; CDR2 reads FQNEAQ (reference sequence). V dropped 5 bases and J dropped 4 bases, with 23 bases sitting between them. CDR3 sequence reads: CASSPGAGVFVSTEAFF. In DNA, the CDR3 is TGTGCCAGCAGCCCTGGGGCAGGGGTCTTTGTTTCCACTGAAGCTTTCTTT.

The gene calls are TRBV2 and TRBJ1-1, with D perhaps matching TRBD1 (5 bases). V lost 9 bases and J lost 5, with 19 bases in between. CDR1 and CDR2 from the germline V gene are SNHLY and FYNNEI. This CDR3 contains 14 residues. For the CDR3, the DNA is TGTGCCAGTGGGGGTGCTAGCTTATTTACTGAAGCTTTCTTT. This gives the protein CASGGASLFTEAFF. The full variable domain, with the rest looked up from reference TRBV2 and TRBJ1-1, is EPEVTQTPSHQVTQMGQEVILRCVPISNHLYFYWYRQILGQKVEFLVSFYNNEISEKSEIFDDQFSVERPDGSNFTLKIRSTKLEDSAMYFCASGGASLFTEAFFGQGTRLTVV.

This sequence joins TRBV9 and TRBJ1-1, with 10 bases identical to TRBD1. Germline values: CDR1 SGDLS, CDR2 YYNGEE. V shed 4 bases, J shed 0 bases, and the junction held 12 bases outside the gene matches. The CDR3 length is 18 residues. CDR3 DNA sequence: TGTGCCAGCAGCCTAGGAGCCGGGACAGGGGTCCTGAACACTGAAGCTTTCTTT. Translated, it gives CASSLGAGTGVLNTEAFF.

The chain couples TRBV7-2 to TRBJ2-5, with TRBD1 as a possible D gene (5 bases). Germline values: CDR1 SGHTA, CDR2 FQGNSA. The CDR3 spans 14 residues. V was cut by 4 bases and J by 7 bases, with 16 bases left in between. The CDR3 here is CASSSPGQGVTQYF. CDR3 DNA: TGTGCCAGCAGCTCCCCCGGCCAGGGCGTGACCCAGTACTTC.

The J gene is TRBJ2-1, the V gene TRBV15; no clear D gene. This CDR3 spans 14 amino acids. CDR1 and CDR2 (germline): LNHNV, YYDKDF (reference sequence). V lost 0 bases to trimming and J lost 7 bases, with 10 bases between them. The CDR3 is CATSRDPADNEQFF. The CDR3 coding sequence is TGTGCCACCAGCAGAGATCCGGCAGATAATGAGCAGTTCTTC.

V and J are TRBV11-2 and TRBJ2-7; 15 bases fit TRBD2. Germline trimming cut 5 bases from V and 6 bases from J; bases unmatched to any gene: 11. Per the germline V gene, CDR1 is SGHAT and CDR2 is FQNNGV. The CDR3 contains 17 residues. CDR3 loop: CASSPKGPGLAGGEQYF. The CDR3 DNA reads as TGTGCCAGCAGCCCTAAAGGCCCGGGACTAGCGGGAGGCGAGCAGTACTTC.

V gene TRBV10-3 combines with J gene TRBJ2-7, with 7 positions matching TRBD1. The CDR3 covers 14 residues. Trimming removed 10 bases from V and 6 bases from J; junction bases left unmatched: 15. Germline assignment: CDR1 ENHRY and CDR2 SYGVKD. CDR3 in amino acids: CATHPGQQQGEQYF. The CDR3 DNA sequence: TGTGCCACACACCCGGGACAGCAGCAGGGCGAGCAGTACTTC.

The V and J genes are TRBV28 and TRBJ2-7; maybe TRBD1 (5 bases). Trimming left V 11 bases short and J 3 bases short, with 11 bases between. Germline lookup yields CDR1 MDHEN and CDR2 SYDVKM. The CDR3 extends over 11 amino acids. CDR3 in DNA: TGTGCCTCTGGGGCGATCTACGAGCAGTACTTC. It specifies CASGAIYEQYF.

This chain joins TRBV28 and TRBJ1-2; 7 bases match TRBD1. The CDR3 is 16 amino acids. CDR1 is MDHEN, CDR2 SYDVKM, per germline. V gave up 1 base and J gave up 6 bases; unmatched junction bases: 11. DNA for the CDR3: TGTGCCAGCAGTTTATCTTTCCCCGACAGGGAAGATGGCTACACCTTC. This sequence encodes CASSLSFPDREDGYTF.

CDR3 region: CAVAGTGGGKLFF. For the CDR3, the DNA is TGTGCCGTCGCCGGGACAGGTGGTGGAAAACTGTTTTTT. The rearrangement uses TRBV28 and TRBJ1-4; 8 bases are shared with TRBD1. This CDR3 region has 13 residues. With 11 bases clipped from V and 10 bases from J, the junction kept 12 bases outside the gene matches. Germline CDR1 reads MDHEN; CDR2 reads SYDVKM.

The rearrangement links TRBV10-1 to TRBJ1-2; D is ambiguous. V lost 2 bases, J lost 3 bases, and 7 bases lay in between. The germline CDR1 and CDR2 sequences are WNHNN and SYGVQD (reference sequence). The CDR3 is 13 residues long. Here the CDR3 reads CASSEGVDYGYTF. In nucleotides, the CDR3 is TGCGCCAGCAGTGAGGGGGTCGACTATGGCTACACCTTC.

The V gene is TRBV19, the J gene TRBJ1-1, with D perhaps TRBD1 (6 bases). Germline CDR1 and CDR2: LNHDA and SQIVND (reference sequence). V shed 9 bases and J shed 1 base, with 12 bases lying between them. This CDR3 spans 13 amino acids. The CDR3 sequence is CASQAGANTEAFF. Here the CDR3 DNA reads TGTGCCAGCCAGGCAGGGGCGAACACTGAAGCTTTCTTT.

This chain connects TRBV5-4 to TRBJ2-2, with 10 positions matching TRBD1. The CDR3 length is 16 residues. Germline V gene lookup returns CDR1 SGHNT and CDR2 YYREEE (reference sequence). With 1 base clipped from V and 4 bases from J, the junction kept 4 bases outside the gene matches. CDR3 amino acids: CASSLSRDRGTGELFF. The CDR3 region has the DNA TGTGCCAGCAGCTTGAGCCGGGACAGGGGCACCGGGGAGCTGTTTTTT.

The chain carries TRBV28 and TRBJ2-2; 8 bases are shared with TRBD1. The germline V gene has CDR1 MDHEN and CDR2 SYDVKM. Losses at the gene ends were 7 bases for V and 5 bases for J; bases not matched to a gene: 9. This CDR3 has 15 amino acids. CDR3 region: CASTKGQGGTGELFF. The CDR3 DNA sequence: TGTGCCAGCACCAAAGGACAGGGTGGAACCGGGGAGCTGTTTTTT.

The chain carries TRBV9 and TRBJ2-7, with a tentative D call TRBD2 (7 bases). Per germline, CDR1 SGDLS and CDR2 YYNGEE. This CDR3 is built from 14 residues. V dropped 0 bases and J dropped 5 bases, with 12 bases sitting between them. The CDR3 reads CASSVVGGLNEQYF. DNA of the CDR3: TGTGCCAGCAGCGTAGTGGGGGGGCTCAACGAGCAGTACTTC. Filled out from reference TRBV9 and TRBJ2-7, the complete variable domain reads DSGVTQTPKHLITATGQRVTLRCSPRSGDLSVYWYQQSLDQGLQFLIQYYNGEERAKGNILERFSAQQFPDLHSELNLSSLELGDSALYFCASSVVGGLNEQYFGPGTRLTVT.

J is TRBJ1-2 and V is TRBV29-1, with 7 positions matching TRBD1. Germline V lookup: CDR1 SQVTM, CDR2 ANQGSEA. The CDR3 sequence is 15 residues long. With V trimmed by 4 bases and J by 0 bases, 8 bases remained unmatched. The CDR3 is CSVGLTGAANYGYTF. The CDR3 DNA reads TGCAGCGTTGGACTTACAGGGGCTGCTAACTATGGCTACACCTTC.

The CDR3 DNA is TGTGCCAGCAGCCAAAATAGGGGAGATACGCAGTATTTT. This codes for CASSQNRGDTQYF. The chain carries TRBV11-2 and TRBJ2-3; maybe TRBD1 (5 bases). The V end lost 5 bases, the J end lost 5 bases, and 11 bases lay between the germline ends. The germline V gene encodes CDR1 SGHAT and CDR2 FQNNGV. This CDR3 comprises 13 residues.

This sequence joins TRBV5-1 and TRBJ2-7; TRBD1 might be the D (5 bases). Germline V gene sequence: CDR1 SGHRS, CDR2 YFSETQ. Trimming stripped 0 bases from V and 4 bases from J, with 14 bases between. The CDR3 is 15 residues long. CDR3 residues: CASSLEKGAPYEQYF. The DNA for the CDR3 is TGCGCCAGCAGCTTGGAGAAAGGGGCCCCTTACGAGCAGTACTTC.

The chain couples TRBV5-5 to TRBJ1-1, with 8 bases that match TRBD1. CDR3 size: 14 residues. V was pared by 2 bases and J by 4 bases, with 4 bases of the junction left unmatched. Germline V gene lookup returns CDR1 SGHKS and CDR2 YYEKEE (reference sequence). CDR3 nucleotides: TGTGCCAGCAGCTTTACAGGGGGGAGCACTGAAGCTTTCTTT. This sequence encodes CASSFTGGSTEAFF.

This rearrangement joins TRBV19 to TRBJ2-7; D is undetermined. Germline CDR1 reads LNHDA; CDR2 reads SQIVND (reference sequence). The CDR3 covers 12 residues. V gave up 4 bases and J gave up 4 bases, with 8 bases separating them. For the CDR3, the DNA is TGTGCCAGTAGTACAACGAGGTACGAGCAGTACTTC. It specifies CASSTTRYEQYF.

This rearrangement joins TRBV4-1 to TRBJ2-1; TRBD2 agrees at 11 bases. Germline V gene sequence: CDR1 MGHRA, CDR2 YSYEKL. V lost 3 bases to trimming and J lost 7 bases; unmatched junction nucleotides: 5. The CDR3 contains 15 residues. The CDR3 DNA is TGCGCCAGCAGCCAGACTAGCGGGATGGAGAATGAGCAGTTCTTC. This gives the protein CASSQTSGMENEQFF.

This rearrangement joins TRBV29-1 to TRBJ1-2, with D unclear. The CDR3 loop spans 14 amino acids. Germline V CDR1 and CDR2: SQVTM, ANQGSEA. V was trimmed by 4 bases and J by 8 bases, leaving 20 bases between them. The CDR3 loop is CSVAVGVGDAGYTF. In nucleotides, the CDR3 is TGCAGCGTTGCGGTGGGTGTAGGCGATGCGGGCTACACCTTC.

This chain uses TRBV29-1 with TRBJ2-7; TRBD2 matches at 9 bases. The CDR3 runs to 14 residues. Unmatched junction bases numbered 12, after V lost 6 bases and J lost 6 bases. Germline V CDR1 and CDR2: SQVTM, ANQGSEA. CDR3: CSVVEREALGEQYF. DNA for the CDR3: TGCAGCGTCGTGGAGCGGGAGGCCCTCGGCGAGCAGTACTTC.